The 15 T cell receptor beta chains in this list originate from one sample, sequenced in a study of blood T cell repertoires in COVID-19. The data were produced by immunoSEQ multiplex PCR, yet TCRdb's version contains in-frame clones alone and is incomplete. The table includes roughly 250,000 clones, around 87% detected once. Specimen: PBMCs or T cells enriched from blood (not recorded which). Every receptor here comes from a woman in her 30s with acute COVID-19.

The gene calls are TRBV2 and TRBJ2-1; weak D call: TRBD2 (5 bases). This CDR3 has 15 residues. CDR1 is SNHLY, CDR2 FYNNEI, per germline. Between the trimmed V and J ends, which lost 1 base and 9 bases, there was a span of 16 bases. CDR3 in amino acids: CASSEGLARVGEQFF. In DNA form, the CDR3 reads TGTGCCAGCAGTGAAGGTTTAGCGCGGGTCGGTGAGCAGTTCTTC.

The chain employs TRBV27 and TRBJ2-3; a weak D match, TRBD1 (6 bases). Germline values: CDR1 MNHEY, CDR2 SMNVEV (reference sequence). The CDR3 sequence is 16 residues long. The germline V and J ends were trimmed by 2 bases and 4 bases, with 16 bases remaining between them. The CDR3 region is CASSLRSDPGADTQYF. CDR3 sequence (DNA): TGTGCCAGCAGTTTACGGAGCGACCCAGGGGCAGATACGCAGTATTTT.

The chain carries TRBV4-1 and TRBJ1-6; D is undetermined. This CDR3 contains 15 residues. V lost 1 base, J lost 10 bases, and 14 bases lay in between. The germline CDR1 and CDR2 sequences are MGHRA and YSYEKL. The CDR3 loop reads CASSQADGVRSPLHF. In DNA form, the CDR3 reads TGCGCCAGCAGCCAAGCAGACGGGGTGCGCTCACCCCTCCACTTT.

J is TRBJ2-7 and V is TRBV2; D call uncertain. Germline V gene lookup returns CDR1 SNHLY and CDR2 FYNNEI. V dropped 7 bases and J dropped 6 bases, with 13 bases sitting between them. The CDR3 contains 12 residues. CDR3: CASIGDPREQYF. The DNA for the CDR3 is TGTGCCAGCATAGGAGATCCCCGCGAGCAGTACTTC. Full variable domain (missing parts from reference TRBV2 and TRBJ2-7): EPEVTQTPSHQVTQMGQEVILRCVPISNHLYFYWYRQILGQKVEFLVSFYNNEISEKSEIFDDQFSVERPDGSNFTLKIRSTKLEDSAMYFCASIGDPREQYFGPGTRLTVT.

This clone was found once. This CDR3 reads CAMGGVNTGELFF. The CDR3, as DNA: TGTGCCATGGGAGGGGTGAACACCGGGGAGCTGTTTTTT. The chain carries TRBV10-3 and TRBJ2-2; 7 bases match TRBD2. Germline V gene sequence: CDR1 ENHRY, CDR2 SYGVKD. Trimming removed 9 bases from V and 1 base from J; junction bases left unmatched: 2. The CDR3 extends over 13 amino acids.

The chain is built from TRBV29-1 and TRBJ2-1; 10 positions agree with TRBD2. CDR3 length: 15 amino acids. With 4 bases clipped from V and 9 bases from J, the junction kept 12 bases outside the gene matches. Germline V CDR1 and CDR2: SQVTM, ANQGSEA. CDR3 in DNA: TGCAGCGTTGGGGACCTTAGCGGGGGGAACGGTGAGCAGTTCTTC. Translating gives CSVGDLSGGNGEQFF.

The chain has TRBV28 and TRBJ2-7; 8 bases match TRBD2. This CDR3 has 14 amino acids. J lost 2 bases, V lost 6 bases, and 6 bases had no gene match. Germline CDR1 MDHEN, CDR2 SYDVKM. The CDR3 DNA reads TGTGCCAGCAGGAGCGGGAGTGTAACCTACGAGCAGTACTTC. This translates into CASRSGSVTYEQYF.

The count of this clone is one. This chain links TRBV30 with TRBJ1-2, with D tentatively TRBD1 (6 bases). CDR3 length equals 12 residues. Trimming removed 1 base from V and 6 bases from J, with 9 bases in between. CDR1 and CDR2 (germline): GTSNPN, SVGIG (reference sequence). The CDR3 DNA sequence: TGTGCCTGGAGTGAAGGACAGCATGGCTACACCTTC. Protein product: CAWSEGQHGYTF.

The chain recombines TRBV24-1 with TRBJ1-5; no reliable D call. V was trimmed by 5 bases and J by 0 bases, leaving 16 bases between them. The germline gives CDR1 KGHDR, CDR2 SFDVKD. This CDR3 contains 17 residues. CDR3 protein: CATSAPIRSYSNQPQHF. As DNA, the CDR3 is TGTGCCACCAGTGCCCCGATTCGGAGCTATAGCAATCAGCCCCAGCATTTT.

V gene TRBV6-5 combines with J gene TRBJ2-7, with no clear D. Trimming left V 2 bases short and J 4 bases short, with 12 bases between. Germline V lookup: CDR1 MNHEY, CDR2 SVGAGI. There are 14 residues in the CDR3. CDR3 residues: CASSYRVGEYEQYF. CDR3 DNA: TGTGCCAGCAGTTACCGGGTTGGAGAATACGAGCAGTACTTC.

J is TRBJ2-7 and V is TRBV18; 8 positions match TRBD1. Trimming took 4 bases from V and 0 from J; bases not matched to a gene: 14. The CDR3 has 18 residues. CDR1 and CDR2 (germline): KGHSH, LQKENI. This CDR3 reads CASSRQTPTGTGSYEQYF. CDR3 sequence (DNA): TGTGCCAGCTCACGCCAAACACCAACCGGGACAGGCTCCTACGAGCAGTACTTC. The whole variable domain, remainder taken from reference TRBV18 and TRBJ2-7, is NAGVMQNPRHLVRRRGQEARLRCSPMKGHSHVYWYRQLPEEGLKFMVYLQKENIIDESGMPKERFSAEFPKEGPSILRIQQVVRGDSAAYFCASSRQTPTGTGSYEQYFGPGTRLTVT.

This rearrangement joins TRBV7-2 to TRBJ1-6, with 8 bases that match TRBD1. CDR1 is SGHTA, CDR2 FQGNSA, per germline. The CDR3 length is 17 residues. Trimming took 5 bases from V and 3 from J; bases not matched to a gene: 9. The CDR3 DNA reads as TGTGCCAGCAGCGGACAGGGAGGGGGTAACTATAATTCACCCCTCCACTTT. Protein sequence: CASSGQGGGNYNSPLHF.

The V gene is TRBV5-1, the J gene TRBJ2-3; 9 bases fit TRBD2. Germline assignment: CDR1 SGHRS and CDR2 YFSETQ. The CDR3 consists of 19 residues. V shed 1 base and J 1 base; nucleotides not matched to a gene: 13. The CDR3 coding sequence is TGCGCCAGCAGCTTGTTGTTCGGCGGGGGGGCGCCAGGCACAGATACGCAGTATTTT. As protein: CASSLLFGGGAPGTDTQYF. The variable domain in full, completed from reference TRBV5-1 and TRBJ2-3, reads KAGVTQTPRYLIKTRGQQVTLSCSPISGHRSVSWYQQTPGQGLQFLFEYFSETQRNKGNFPGRFSGRQFSNSRSEMNVSTLELGDSALYLCASSLLFGGGAPGTDTQYFGPGTRLTVL.

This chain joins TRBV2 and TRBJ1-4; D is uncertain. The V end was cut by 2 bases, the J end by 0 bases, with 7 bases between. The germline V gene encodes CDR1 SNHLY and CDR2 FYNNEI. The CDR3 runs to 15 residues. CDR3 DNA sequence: TGTGCCAGCAGTGAATACACAGCAACTAATGAAAAACTGTTTTTT. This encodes CASSEYTATNEKLFF. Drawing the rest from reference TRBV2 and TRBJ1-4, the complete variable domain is EPEVTQTPSHQVTQMGQEVILRCVPISNHLYFYWYRQILGQKVEFLVSFYNNEISEKSEIFDDQFSVERPDGSNFTLKIRSTKLEDSAMYFCASSEYTATNEKLFFGSGTQLSVL.

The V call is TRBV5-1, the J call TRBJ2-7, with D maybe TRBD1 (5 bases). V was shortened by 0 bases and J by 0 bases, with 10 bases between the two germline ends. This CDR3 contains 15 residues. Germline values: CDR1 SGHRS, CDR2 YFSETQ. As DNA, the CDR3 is TGCGCCAGCAGCTTGGACAGGTTGAGCTCCTACGAGCAGTACTTC. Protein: CASSLDRLSSYEQYF. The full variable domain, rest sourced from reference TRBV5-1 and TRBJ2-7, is KAGVTQTPRYLIKTRGQQVTLSCSPISGHRSVSWYQQTPGQGLQFLFEYFSETQRNKGNFPGRFSGRQFSNSRSEMNVSTLELGDSALYLCASSLDRLSSYEQYFGPGTRLTVT.